This T cell receptor (beta chain) stems from a study of OX40 agonist ivuxolimab in advanced cancers. Overall study context: With ivuxolimab, an agonistic anti-OX40 (CD134) antibody, patients were treated. Of mixed ages from about 23 to 79 and averaging roughly 60 years, the group was approximately 84% male. A history of anti-PD-1, anti-PD-L1 or anti-CTLA-4 therapy was acceptable, and around 36% had some.

Regarding this clone: Its antigen remains unknown.

The CDR3 is 16 amino acids. V lost 3 bases, J lost 3 bases, and 17 bases lay in between. CDR1 is SGDLS, CDR2 YYNGEE, per germline. Study-wide points: Expanded clones belonging to CD8+ T cells outnumbered, on average, those of CD4+.

The repertoire was sequenced with immunoSEQ multiplex PCR; TCRdb's copy has only in-frame clones and lacks some. The sample holds tens of thousands of clones, roughly 94% seen once. The specimen comprised CD4+ or CD8+ T cells sorted from blood, sampled in a trial of the OX40 agonist ivuxolimab. This receptor was obtained from an adult with an advanced solid tumor such as melanoma, head and neck, liver or kidney cancer. The chain links TRBV9 to TRBJ2-3, with D tentatively TRBD1 or TRBD2 (5 bases each). The CDR3: CASSAAGALGTDTQYF. CDR3 coding DNA: TGTGCCAGCAGCGCCGCCGGGGCCTTGGGGACAGATACGCAGTATTTT.